The rows below give T cell receptor beta chains drawn from one sample of a study of T-cell reconstitution after alpha-beta-depleted transplantation in children. TCRdb reprocessed the PCR reads with MiXCR, giving one entry per CDR3 protein. Here the sample spans roughly 240,000 distinct CDR3 sequences, less than 9% being singletons. The sample here was PBMCs, mostly from graft donor cells, taken 180 days after TCRalphabeta/CD19-depleted stem cell transplant. These receptors were taken from a male patient younger than 18 who had a stem cell transplant for acute lymphoblastic leukemia, so the T cells may come from the graft donor. CDR3s include the opening cysteine and the closing phenylalanine or tryptophan. The D gene is left open where the match is weak. Clone size appears in some rows only: once, few, many, or a class for an expanded clone.

v_gene	j_gene	abundance	d_gene	CDR3aa	CDR3nt
TRBV4-1	TRBJ1-1	many	NA	CASSQEEAAYTEAFF	TGCGCCAGCAGCCAAGAGGAGGCGGCTTACACTGAAGCTTTCTTT
TRBV5-1	TRBJ1-5	many	NA	CASSLAWDQPQHF	TGCGCCAGCAGCTTGGCGTGGGATCAGCCCCAGCATTTT
TRBV5-1	TRBJ2-7	many	NA	CASTLEQYF	TGCGCCAGCACTCTCGAGCAGTACTTC
TRBV20-1	TRBJ2-4	many	TRBD1	CSAGDREDKNIQYF	TGCAGTGCTGGGGACAGGGAGGACAAAAACATTCAGTACTTC
TRBV12-3/TRBV12-4	TRBJ1-3	many	TRBD1	CASSTPGGFGNTIYF	TGTGCCAGCAGCACCCCAGGGGGCTTTGGAAACACCATATATTTT
TRBV29-1	TRBJ1-1	many	NA	CSVDRQVNTEAFF	TGCAGCGTTGACCGACAGGTGAACACTGAAGCTTTCTTT
TRBV3-1	TRBJ2-1	few	TRBD2	CASSLRGRLAGVNNEQFF	TGTGCCAGCAGTCTCAGGGGGCGACTAGCGGGGGTAAACAATGAGCAGTTCTTC
TRBV11-2	TRBJ2-3	many	NA	CASSSWRQVGDTQYF	TGTGCCAGCAGCTCCTGGAGACAGGTGGGGGATACGCAGTATTTT
TRBV6-5	TRBJ2-3	many	NA	CASKSTNTDTQYF	TGTGCCAGCAAGTCTACAAACACAGATACGCAGTATTTT
TRBV19	TRBJ2-1	many	TRBD2	CASSTRTSGGFQYEQFF	TGTGCCAGTAGTACGCGGACTAGCGGGGGGTTTCAATATGAGCAGTTCTTC
TRBV10-3	TRBJ1-6	many	TRBD1	CAIRDMTGENSPLHF	TGTGCCATCAGGGATATGACAGGGGAAAATTCACCCCTCCACTTT
TRBV4-3	TRBJ2-5	many	TRBD1	CASSPRQGAGETQYF	TGCGCCAGCAGCCCCCGACAGGGGGCCGGGGAGACCCAGTACTTC
TRBV20-1	TRBJ2-6	many	NA	CSARALGAPGANVLTF	TGCAGTGCTAGAGCATTGGGGGCGCCCGGGGCCAACGTCCTGACTTTC
TRBV29-1	TRBJ2-3	NA	TRBD1	CSAGGQGNTDTQYF	TGCAGCGCGGGGGGACAGGGGAACACAGATACGCAGTATTTT
TRBV27	TRBJ2-5	many	NA	CASGFPSSKQETQYF	TGTGCCAGCGGGTTCCCATCTAGCAAACAAGAGACCCAGTACTTC
TRBV7-9	TRBJ2-4	few	NA	CASSPSGVAKNIQYF	TGTGCCAGCAGCCCTAGTGGGGTAGCCAAAAACATTCAGTACTTC
TRBV29-1	TRBJ1-1	many	NA	CSVDGTRTEAFF	TGCAGCGTCGACGGGACCCGGACTGAAGCTTTCTTT
TRBV20-1	TRBJ2-6	many	NA	CSASPTSGANVLTF	TGCAGTGCTAGCCCTACCTCTGGGGCCAACGTCCTGACTTTC
TRBV7-6	TRBJ2-2	NA	TRBD2	CASSSGLAGGRTGELFF	TGTGCCAGCAGCTCGGGACTAGCGGGGGGCCGGACCGGGGAGCTGTTTTTT
TRBV28	TRBJ1-6	NA	NA	CASSLSRPGYNSPLHF	TGTGCCAGCAGTTTATCCCGGCCAGGTTATAATTCACCCCTCCACTTT
TRBV28	TRBJ2-1	many	TRBD2	CASSLHLAGGNYNEQFF	TGTGCCAGCAGTTTACACCTAGCGGGAGGGAACTACAATGAGCAGTTCTTC
TRBV6-5	TRBJ2-7	many	NA	CASSYSDPGGAAHYEQYF	TGTGCCAGCAGTTACTCGGACCCTGGAGGAGCGGCCCACTACGAGCAGTACTTC
TRBV6-1	TRBJ1-5	NA	NA	CASSLRQVNQPQHF	TGTGCCAGCAGCCTTCGACAGGTGAATCAGCCCCAGCATTTT
TRBV7-9	TRBJ2-5	many	TRBD2	CASSPRTSSQETQYF	TGTGCCAGCAGCCCGCGGACTAGTTCCCAAGAGACCCAGTACTTC
TRBV28	TRBJ2-1	many	TRBD2	CASSTQLAGTAYNEQFF	TGTGCCAGCAGTACCCAACTAGCGGGGACCGCTTACAATGAGCAGTTCTTC
TRBV20-1	TRBJ1-3	many	TRBD1	CSAFQGESGNTIYF	TGCAGTGCGTTCCAGGGGGAATCTGGAAACACCATATATTTT
TRBV10-3	TRBJ2-7	many	NA	CAISDGGRDEQYF	TGTGCCATCAGTGACGGGGGACGAGACGAGCAGTACTTC
TRBV10-3	TRBJ2-7	many	NA	CAISDRPPGVDYEQYF	TGTGCCATCAGTGATAGGCCTCCAGGGGTTGACTACGAGCAGTACTTC
TRBV3-1	TRBJ2-7	many	TRBD1	CASSQATGGYEQYF	TGTGCCAGCAGCCAAGCGACAGGGGGCTACGAGCAGTACTTC
TRBV6-5	TRBJ2-7	many	NA	CASSPTAVIVEQYF	TGTGCCAGCAGTCCGACAGCCGTCATAGTGGAGCAGTACTTC
TRBV12-3/TRBV12-4	TRBJ2-1	NA	NA	CASSYSGSSGPLRNEQFF	TGTGCCAGCAGTTACTCCGGAAGTAGCGGTCCCCTCCGCAATGAGCAGTTCTTC
TRBV12-3/TRBV12-4	TRBJ2-7	many	TRBD2	CASSLGGLAGNSYEQYF	TGTGCCAGCAGTTTAGGAGGTCTAGCGGGCAATTCCTACGAGCAGTACTTC
TRBV28	TRBJ2-1	many	NA	CASSWESGPYNEQFF	TGTGCCAGCAGTTGGGAAAGCGGGCCCTACAATGAGCAGTTCTTC
TRBV6-6	TRBJ2-3	many	NA	CASSYVGDTQYF	TGTGCCAGCAGTTACGTCGGAGATACGCAGTATTTT
TRBV5-1	TRBJ2-5	many	NA	CASSLRGAYQETQYF	TGCGCCAGCAGCTTGAGGGGGGCCTACCAAGAGACCCAGTACTTC
TRBV5-6	TRBJ2-7	many	NA	CASNVYRDGSYEQYF	TGTGCCAGCAATGTTTACCGGGACGGATCCTACGAGCAGTACTTC
TRBV5-6	TRBJ2-7	many	TRBD1	CASRTTGQGTEQYF	TGTGCCAGCAGGACTACCGGACAGGGGACCGAGCAGTACTTC
TRBV14	TRBJ2-1	many	NA	CASSPYKSSYNEQFF	TGTGCCAGCAGCCCCTACAAGAGCTCCTACAATGAGCAGTTCTTC
TRBV12-3/TRBV12-4	TRBJ2-7	many	TRBD2	CASSDPNSGGTLYEQYF	TGTGCCAGCAGCGACCCTAATAGCGGGGGGACTCTCTACGAGCAGTACTTC
TRBV20-1	TRBJ2-3	many	NA	CSARSVGFTDTQYF	TGCAGTGCTAGATCTGTGGGGTTCACAGATACGCAGTATTTT
TRBV19	TRBJ1-1	many	NA	CASSIDRRLNTEAFF	TGTGCCAGTAGTATAGATCGGCGGCTGAACACTGAAGCTTTCTTT
TRBV3-1	TRBJ2-1	few	TRBD2	CASSHPGLAGNEQFF	TGTGCCAGCAGCCATCCGGGACTAGCCGGGAATGAGCAGTTCTTC
TRBV11-2	TRBJ2-5	NA	TRBD2	CASSLGGARWLAGGETQYF	TGTGCCAGCAGCTTAGGGGGGGCGAGATGGCTAGCGGGGGGAGAGACCCAGTACTTC
TRBV25-1	TRBJ1-3	many	NA	CASSERGTRRSGNTIYF	TGTGCCAGCAGTGAGAGGGGGACAAGGCGTTCTGGAAACACCATATATTTT
TRBV27	TRBJ1-5	many	TRBD1	CASRPYGQGGNQPQHF	TGTGCCAGCAGACCTTACGGACAGGGGGGCAATCAGCCCCAGCATTTT
TRBV7-2	TRBJ2-7	many	NA	CASSLLAASYEQYF	TGTGCCAGCAGCTTGTTAGCGGCCAGCTACGAGCAGTACTTC
TRBV15	TRBJ1-5	many	TRBD1	CATSMIPGQFNQPQHF	TGTGCCACCAGCATGATCCCGGGACAGTTCAATCAGCCCCAGCATTTT
TRBV29-1	TRBJ2-7	many	TRBD2	CSVENSGRRGSYEQYF	TGCAGCGTTGAGAATAGCGGGAGAAGGGGCTCCTACGAGCAGTACTTC
TRBV2	TRBJ1-5	NA	NA	CAFSRNRLQGSSNQPQHF	TGTGCCTTCAGTCGTAATCGTTTACAGGGATCTAGCAATCAGCCCCAGCATTTT
TRBV7-2	TRBJ2-5	many	NA	CASSFSIQETQYF	TGTGCCAGCAGCTTCAGCATACAAGAGACCCAGTACTTC
TRBV28	TRBJ1-2	many	NA	CASEAGGSYGYTF	TGTGCCAGCGAGGCTGGGGGGAGCTATGGCTACACCTTC
TRBV12-3/TRBV12-4	TRBJ2-2	many	TRBD1	CASSSDRASGELFF	TGTGCCAGCAGTTCGGACAGGGCGTCCGGGGAGCTGTTTTTT
TRBV12-3/TRBV12-4	TRBJ2-7	many	TRBD2	CASTSGGAGSSYEQYF	TGTGCCAGCACCAGCGGGGGGGCGGGGAGCTCCTACGAGCAGTACTTC
TRBV10-3	TRBJ2-7	many	TRBD1	CAIRGTGGLYSYEQYF	TGTGCCATCAGGGGGACAGGGGGCCTCTACTCCTACGAGCAGTACTTC
TRBV5-1	TRBJ1-2	many	NA	CASSLDGTPFNYGYTF	TGCGCCAGCAGCCTCGACGGGACCCCATTTAACTATGGCTACACCTTC
TRBV15	TRBJ2-7	many	NA	CATSRDSQGSYEQYF	TGTGCCACCAGCAGAGATTCTCAGGGTTCCTACGAGCAGTACTTC
TRBV19	TRBJ1-2	many	NA	CASGRYYGYTF	TGTGCCAGTGGACGGTACTATGGCTACACCTTC
TRBV12-3/TRBV12-4	TRBJ1-2	many	NA	CASSLRQEVYGYTF	TGTGCCAGCAGTTTAAGGCAGGAGGTCTATGGCTACACCTTC
TRBV27	TRBJ2-7	many	TRBD1	CASSFGDRGTYEQYF	TGTGCCAGCAGTTTCGGGGACAGGGGGACCTACGAGCAGTACTTC